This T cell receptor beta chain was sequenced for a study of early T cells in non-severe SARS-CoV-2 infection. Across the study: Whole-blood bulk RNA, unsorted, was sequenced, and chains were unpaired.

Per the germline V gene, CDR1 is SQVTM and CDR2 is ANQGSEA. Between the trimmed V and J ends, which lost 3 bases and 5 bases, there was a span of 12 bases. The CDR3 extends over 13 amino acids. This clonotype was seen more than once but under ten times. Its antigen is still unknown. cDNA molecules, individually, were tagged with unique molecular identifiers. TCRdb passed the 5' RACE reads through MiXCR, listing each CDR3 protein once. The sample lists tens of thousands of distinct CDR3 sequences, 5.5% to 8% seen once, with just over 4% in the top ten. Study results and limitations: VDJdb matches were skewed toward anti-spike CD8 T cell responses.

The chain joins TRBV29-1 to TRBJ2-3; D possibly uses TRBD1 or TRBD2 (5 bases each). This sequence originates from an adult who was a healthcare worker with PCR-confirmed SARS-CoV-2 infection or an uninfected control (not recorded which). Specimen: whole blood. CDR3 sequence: CSVERQGRDTQYF. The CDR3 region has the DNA TGCAGCGTTGAGCGGCAGGGACGAGATACGCAGTATTTT.